One T cell receptor (beta chain) is described in this entry. This specimen belongs to a study of blood T cell repertoires in COVID-19. Study in general: From the United States, Italy and Spain came samples of acute and convalescent COVID-19. PBMCs, B-cell-depleted T cells, or T cells provided the cDNA or gDNA that made up the material.

As originally analysed: Amplification of reference gene primers was used by the study to estimate nucleated cell counts. Data came from immunoSEQ multiplex PCR; TCRdb stores just in-frame clones and leaves some out. V, J and clone size are taken as reported in that table, and D and trimming were inferred from the DNA itself. The table records 240,000 or so clones, approximately 90% of them present only once. Looked up from germline, CDR1 is SNHLY and CDR2 is FYNNEI. V lost 6 bases to trimming and J lost 3 bases; unmatched junction nucleotides: 2. This CDR3 is built from 15 residues. J is TRBJ1-6 and V is TRBV2, with 10 bases matching TRBD1. Sequences were obtained from peripheral blood. This TCR was recovered from a man aged 60 to 69 who had recovered from COVID-19. This CDR3 reads CASRGQGNYNSPLHF. DNA of the CDR3: TGTGCCAGCAGGGGACAGGGGAACTATAATTCACCCCTCCACTTT.